Following are 17 T cell receptor beta chains from one sample sequenced in a study of T cell repertoires in cytomegalovirus infection. A single record per CDR3 protein comes from TCRdb applying MiXCR to the reads. The repertoire holds some 400,000 distinct CDR3 sequences, with 18% as singletons. Sample: PBMCs. The source is a human donor in good health (CMV status not recorded). Some clones in this sample may be carry-over from other donors' samples.

This clonotype was observed at least ten times. J is TRBJ2-2 and V is TRBV4-2; TRBD2 is a possible D gene (7 bases). The germline V gene encodes CDR1 LGHNA and CDR2 YNFKEQ. The CDR3 contains 16 residues. The V gene lost 4 bases and the J gene lost 4 bases, with 16 bases spanning the gap. The CDR3 protein is CASSLGGRAGTGELFF. Written as DNA, the CDR3 is TGTGCCAGCAGCCTGGGGGGGCGGGCCGGCACCGGGGAGCTGTTTTTT.

A few counts support this clonotype. A much larger clone differs from this one at a single base, so this may be a read error. The chain recombines TRBV7-2 with TRBJ2-1; 14 bases align to TRBD2. This CDR3 region has 14 residues. Per germline, CDR1 SGHTA and CDR2 FQGNSA. J lost 8 bases, V lost 4 bases, and 1 base had no gene match. Written as DNA, the CDR3 is TGTGCCAGCAGCTCGGGACTAGCGGGGGATGAGCAGTTCTTC. Its protein product is CASSSGLAGDEQFF.

V and J are TRBV20-1 and TRBJ2-3; possibly TRBD2 for D (7 bases). The CDR3 spans 15 residues. V gave up 3 bases and J gave up 2 bases, with 15 bases separating them. Germline lookup yields CDR1 DFQATT and CDR2 SNEGSKA (reference sequence). CDR3 bases: TGCAGTGCTAGTGGCGTAGGGGGGGTCACAGATACGCAGTATTTT. Translating gives CSASGVGGVTDTQYF.

In this sample, this clonotype turned up many times. V is TRBV7-2 and J is TRBJ2-1, with D uncertain. This CDR3 comprises 14 residues. Germline V gene data show CDR1 as SGHTA and CDR2 as FQGNSA. The V end lost 3 bases, the J end lost 8 bases, and 14 bases lay between the germline ends. CDR3 nucleotides: TGTGCCAGCAGCTTGGGCTCCTACGTCGATGAGCAGTTCTTC. It specifies CASSLGSYVDEQFF. The full variable domain, completed using reference TRBV7-2 and TRBJ2-1, is GAGVSQSPSNKVTEKGKDVELRCDPISGHTALYWYRQSLGQGLEFLIYFQGNSAPDKSGLPSDRFSAERTGGSVSTLTIQRTQQEDSAVYLCASSLGSYVDEQFFGPGTRLTVL.

The CDR3 is CASSSTGAEQFF. In DNA form, the CDR3 reads TGTGCCAGCAGTTCTACAGGGGCTGAGCAGTTCTTC. The chain employs TRBV12-3 or TRBV12-4 and TRBJ2-1; 7 nucleotides line up with TRBD1. The CDR3 loop spans 12 amino acids. Losses at the gene ends were 4 bases for V and 9 bases for J; bases not matched to a gene: 3.

The chain has TRBV20-1 and TRBJ2-5; the D is unclear. CDR1 is DFQATT and CDR2 is SNEGSKA in the germline V gene (reference sequence). The V end was cut by 0 bases, the J end by 0 bases, with 8 bases between. CDR3 length: 14 amino acids. DNA of the CDR3: TGCAGTGCTAGAGATCGCGGATACCAAGAGACCCAGTACTTC. It specifies CSARDRGYQETQYF.

The rearrangement uses TRBV6-1 and TRBJ2-1, with TRBD1 as a possible D gene (5 bases). Germline V gene sequence: CDR1 MNHNS, CDR2 SASEGT. This CDR3 is 12 amino acids long. V was trimmed by 6 bases and J by 9 bases, leaving 12 bases between them. CDR3 sequence: CASRSGLGEQFF. CDR3 sequence (DNA): TGTGCCAGCAGATCAGGGTTAGGTGAGCAGTTCTTC.

The V call is TRBV5-6, the J call TRBJ1-3; no clear D. This CDR3 has 15 residues. Germline V lookup: CDR1 SGHDT, CDR2 YYEEEE. The V gene lost 0 bases and the J gene lost 3 bases, with 10 bases spanning the gap. CDR3 nucleotides: TGTGCCAGCAGCTTGGTGGTATCGAGTGGAAACACCATATATTTT. Its translation: CASSLVVSSGNTIYF.

The table lists this clonotype with many counts. V gene TRBV5-1 combines with J gene TRBJ1-4; tentative D call: TRBD1 (5 bases). The germline gives CDR1 SGHRS, CDR2 YFSETQ. CDR3 length: 16 residues. V gave up 6 bases and J gave up 1 base, with 16 bases separating them. The CDR3 loop reads CASTPGLAGTNEKLFF. DNA for the CDR3: TGCGCCAGCACTCCGGGGCTCGCGGGAACTAATGAAAAACTGTTTTTT. The entire variable domain, with the rest obtained from reference TRBV5-1 and TRBJ1-4, is as follows: KAGVTQTPRYLIKTRGQQVTLSCSPISGHRSVSWYQQTPGQGLQFLFEYFSETQRNKGNFPGRFSGRQFSNSRSEMNVSTLELGDSALYLCASTPGLAGTNEKLFFGSGTQLSVL.

The genes are TRBV19 and TRBJ2-1, with TRBD1 as a possible D gene (6 bases). The CDR3 is 15 residues long. Trimming removed 6 bases at V and 0 bases at J, with 12 bases between. Per germline, CDR1 LNHDA and CDR2 SQIVND (reference sequence). The CDR3 DNA reads as TGTGCCAGTAGCTCCGGACAGACCTCCTACAATGAGCAGTTCTTC. Translation gives CASSSGQTSYNEQFF.

This clonotype was detected many times. The chain has TRBV7-8 and TRBJ1-3; no definite D call. The CDR3 totals 15 residues. Germline V CDR1 and CDR2: SGHVS, FQNEAQ. V lost 3 bases to trimming and J lost 3 bases, with 12 bases between them. The CDR3 sequence is CASSFGVLGGNTIYF. The CDR3 bases are TGTGCCAGCAGCTTCGGGGTGCTGGGTGGAAACACCATATATTTT.

This clonotype was counted at least ten times. V usage is TRBV10-3 and J usage is TRBJ1-6; TRBD1 might be the D (5 bases). CDR3 length equals 13 residues. The germline V and J ends were trimmed by 4 bases and 9 bases, with 10 bases remaining between them. CDR1 is ENHRY and CDR2 is SYGVKD in the germline V gene. The DNA for the CDR3 is TGTGCCATCAGTGGACAGATAGGTTCACCCCTCCACTTT. Protein sequence: CAISGQIGSPLHF.

This clonotype was seen only a few times. V and J are TRBV29-1 and TRBJ2-5; 8 bases line up with TRBD1. Germline trimming cut 3 bases from V and 5 bases from J; bases unmatched to any gene: 2. The CDR3 consists of 12 residues. CDR1 and CDR2 from the germline V gene are SQVTM and ANQGSEA. The CDR3 loop is CSVERDRETQYF. The CDR3 DNA reads TGCAGCGTTGAGAGGGACAGGGAGACCCAGTACTTC.

This clonotype was counted only a few times. This chain connects TRBV6-6 to TRBJ2-2; tentative D call: TRBD1 (6 bases). This CDR3 spans 14 amino acids. With 8 bases removed from V and 8 bases from J, the gap between germline ends came to 18 bases. Germline V gives CDR1 MNHNY, CDR2 SVGAGI (reference sequence). The CDR3 region has the DNA TGTGCCAGCGAACGTACAGGGCCGCGGGGGGAGCTGTTTTTT. This codes for CASERTGPRGELFF.

The rearrangement links TRBV5-5 to TRBJ2-5, with TRBD1 matching 7 bases. V gave up 2 bases and J gave up 6 bases; unmatched junction bases: 10. CDR3 size: 15 residues. Per the germline V gene, CDR1 is SGHKS and CDR2 is YYEKEE (reference sequence). The CDR3 is CASSFSPRGMQTQYF. DNA for the CDR3: TGTGCCAGCAGCTTCTCACCCAGGGGGATGCAGACCCAGTACTTC.

The chain employs TRBV2 and TRBJ2-3; TRBD1 matches at 8 bases. V gave up 8 bases and J gave up 0 bases; unmatched junction bases: 16. Germline loops: CDR1 SNHLY, CDR2 FYNNEI. The CDR3 is 18 residues long. The CDR3 sequence: CASLSDFPGTGSTDTQYF. CDR3 coding DNA: TGTGCCAGCTTGTCGGATTTTCCCGGGACAGGTAGCACAGATACGCAGTATTTT.

This clonotype has at least ten counts. The V call is TRBV7-8, the J call TRBJ1-6; the D is unclear. The V and J ends lost 4 bases and 9 bases respectively, with 4 bases between them. The CDR3 spans 11 residues. Germline values: CDR1 SGHVS, CDR2 FQNEAQ. CDR3 DNA sequence: TGTGCCAGCAGCTCCAGTTCACCCCTCCACTTT. This gives the protein CASSSSSPLHF.